One T cell receptor beta chain is described in this entry. Its target is unknown. This entry comes from a study of tumor-infiltrating lymphocytes in localized non-small cell lung cancer. The wider study: Each patient gave resected tumor and non-adjacent uninvolved lung tissue. Overall study findings and caveats: Tumor T-cell fraction was not associated with recurrence-free survival.

Sequenced by immunoSEQ multiplex PCR; TCRdb stores in-frame clones only, minus some. The sample includes 20,000 to 25,000 clones, roughly 64% of them seen just once. CDR1 and CDR2 from the germline V gene are SGHKS and YYEKEE (reference sequence). This CDR3 is built from 12 residues. V lost 2 bases to trimming and J lost 2 bases, with 3 bases between them. Sequenced sample: lung tumor tissue. V usage is TRBV5-5 and J usage is TRBJ2-3; no definite D call. The TCR comes from a human donor with non-small cell lung cancer. CDR3 nucleotides: TGTGCCAGCAGCTTCTTCACAGATACGCAGTATTTT. Its translation is CASSFFTDTQYF.